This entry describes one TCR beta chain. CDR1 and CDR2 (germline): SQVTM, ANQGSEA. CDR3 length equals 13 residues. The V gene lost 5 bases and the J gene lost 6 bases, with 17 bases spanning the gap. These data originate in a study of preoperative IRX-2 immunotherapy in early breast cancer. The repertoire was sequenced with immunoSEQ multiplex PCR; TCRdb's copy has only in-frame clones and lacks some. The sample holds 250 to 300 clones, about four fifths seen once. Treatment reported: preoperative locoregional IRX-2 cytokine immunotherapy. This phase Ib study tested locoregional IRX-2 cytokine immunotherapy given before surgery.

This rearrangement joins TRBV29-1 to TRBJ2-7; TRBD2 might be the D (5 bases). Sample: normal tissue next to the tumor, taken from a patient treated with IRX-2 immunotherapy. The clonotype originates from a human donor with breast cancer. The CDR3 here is CSVLGEVLAEQYF. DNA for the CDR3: TGCAGCGTTCTGGGAGAAGTTCTAGCCGAGCAGTACTTC.